This T cell receptor beta chain was identified in a study of Graves' ophthalmopathy and Graves' hyperthyroidism. Study-level background: Researchers obtained peripheral blood at initial diagnosis, before any treatment had begun.

Researchers classed hyperthyroidism as stable given no ophthalmopathy within 18 months of follow-up. RNA transcripts yielded amplified TCR beta CDR3 regions. HTBI-primed RT-PCR formed the first round, and a multiplex PCR formed the second. TCRdb ran MiXCR on the multiplex PCR reads and lists one entry per CDR3 protein. Of 350,000 to 400,000 distinct CDR3 sequences in the sample, 15% were seen once. Trimming removed 4 bases from V and 7 bases from J, with 11 bases in between. The CDR3 covers 13 residues. About this clonotype itself: Antigen: not known. A single base separates this from a much larger clone, so it may be a read error.

Study-level points and caveats: The model predicted ophthalmopathy progression with 60% to 71% sensitivity and 72% to 85% specificity.

This sequence was found in a woman aged 18-35 years with stable Graves' hyperthyroidism. The gene calls are TRBV12-3 or TRBV12-4 and TRBJ1-5; D is undetermined. Sequenced input: peripheral blood. The CDR3 protein is CASSSVHGQPQHF. CDR3 DNA sequence: TGTGCCAGCAGTTCAGTACACGGGCAGCCCCAGCATTTT.